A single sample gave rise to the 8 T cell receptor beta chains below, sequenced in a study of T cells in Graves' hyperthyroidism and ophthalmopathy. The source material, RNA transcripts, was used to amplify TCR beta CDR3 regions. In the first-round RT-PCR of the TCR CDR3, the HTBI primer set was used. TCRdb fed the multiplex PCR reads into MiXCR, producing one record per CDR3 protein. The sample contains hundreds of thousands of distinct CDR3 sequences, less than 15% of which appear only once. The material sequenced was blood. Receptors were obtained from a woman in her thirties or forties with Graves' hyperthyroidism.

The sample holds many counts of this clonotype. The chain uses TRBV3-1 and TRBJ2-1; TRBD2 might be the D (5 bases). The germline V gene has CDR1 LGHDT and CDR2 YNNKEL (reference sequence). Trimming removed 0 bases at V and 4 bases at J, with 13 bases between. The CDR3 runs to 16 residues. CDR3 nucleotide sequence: TGTGCCAGCAGCCAAGAAACTAGGTTGTTGTACAATGAGCAGTTCTTC. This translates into CASSQETRLLYNEQFF.

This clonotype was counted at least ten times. The CDR3 sequence: CASRADTDTQYF. The DNA for the CDR3 is TGTGCCAGCAGGGCAGACACAGATACGCAGTATTTT. The rearrangement links TRBV6-1 to TRBJ2-3, with D hard to call. The V gene's germline CDR1 is MNHNS and CDR2 SASEGT. The CDR3 has 12 amino acids. Trimming removed 6 bases from V and 2 bases from J, with 6 bases in between.

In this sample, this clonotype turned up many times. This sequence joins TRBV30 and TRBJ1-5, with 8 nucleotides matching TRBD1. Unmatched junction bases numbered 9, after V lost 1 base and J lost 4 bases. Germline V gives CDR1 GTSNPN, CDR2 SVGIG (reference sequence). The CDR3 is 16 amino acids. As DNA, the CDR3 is TGTGCCTGGAGTGCCTCTCCCACAGGGGGTAATCAGCCCCAGCATTTT. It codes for CAWSASPTGGNQPQHF.

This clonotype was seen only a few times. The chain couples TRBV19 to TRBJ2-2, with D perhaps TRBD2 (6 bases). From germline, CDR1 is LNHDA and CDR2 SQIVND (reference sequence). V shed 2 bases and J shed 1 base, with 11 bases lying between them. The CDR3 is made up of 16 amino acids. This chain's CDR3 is CASSISRGLNTGELFF. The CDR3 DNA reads TGTGCCAGTAGTATATCAAGGGGACTGAACACCGGGGAGCTGTTTTTT.

The CDR3 bases are TGTGCCAGCAGAAGTTATGCGGCAGGGGTCACCGGGGAGCTGTTTTTT. Protein sequence: CASRSYAAGVTGELFF. The V and J genes are TRBV28 and TRBJ2-2, with D perhaps TRBD1 (6 bases). Trimming took 6 bases from V and 4 from J, leaving 18 bases between them. Per the germline V gene, CDR1 is MDHEN and CDR2 is SYDVKM. The CDR3 is 16 residues long. Using reference TRBV28 and TRBJ2-2 for the parts outside the CDR3, the full variable domain is DVKVTQSSRYLVKRTGEKVFLECVQDMDHENMFWYRQDPGLGLRLIYFSYDVKMKEKGDIPEGYSVSREKKERFSLILESASTNQTSMYLCASRSYAAGVTGELFFGEGSRLTVL.

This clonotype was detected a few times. CDR3 sequence: CASSLARSGSRNEQFF. CDR3 coding DNA: TGTGCCAGCAGCTTGGCAAGGAGCGGGAGCAGGAATGAGCAGTTCTTC. J is TRBJ2-1 and V is TRBV5-4; 8 nucleotides match TRBD2. The CDR3 length is 16 residues. Germline V CDR1 and CDR2: SGHNT, YYREEE (reference sequence). V was clipped by 0 bases and J by 7 bases; unmatched bases: 9.

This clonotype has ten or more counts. In DNA form, the CDR3 reads TGCAGTGCAGAGGGACGGGGAGAGACCCAGTACTTC. It specifies CSAEGRGETQYF. The rearrangement joins TRBV20-1 to TRBJ2-5, with D perhaps given as TRBD1 or TRBD2 (5 bases each). Germline V gives CDR1 DFQATT, CDR2 SNEGSKA (reference sequence). The CDR3 spans 12 residues. Deletions cut 6 bases from V and 4 bases from J, with 12 bases between.

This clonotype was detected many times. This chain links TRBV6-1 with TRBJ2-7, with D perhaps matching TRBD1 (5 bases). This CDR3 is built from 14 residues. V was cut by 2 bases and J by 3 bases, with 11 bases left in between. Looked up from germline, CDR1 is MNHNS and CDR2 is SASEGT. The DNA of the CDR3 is TGTGCCAGCAGTGAATTGGGGCTGGGCTACGAGCAGTACTTC. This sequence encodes CASSELGLGYEQYF.